This record covers a single T cell receptor beta chain. What it binds is not known. Looked up from germline, CDR1 is MNHEY and CDR2 is SMNVEV (reference sequence). Unmatched junction bases numbered 4, after V lost 1 base and J lost 3 bases. The CDR3 contains 15 residues. This record belongs to a study of vaccination effects on CD4 cells after COVID-19. Clones were sequenced by immunoSEQ multiplex PCR, and TCRdb holds only the in-frame ones, with some missing. The sample lists 30,000 to 35,000 clones; approximately 81% were seen once. Subsequent to 10 days of culture, CD4+ T cells were isolated. Confirmation by PCR established that the person had SARS-CoV-2 infection between March and December 2020. All participants had two doses of either the BNT162b2 or mRNA-1273 vaccine.

The sample here was CD4+ T cells from PBMCs cultured without peptide, taken after COVID-19 vaccination. The V gene is TRBV27, the J gene TRBJ2-7; 9 nucleotides line up with TRBD1. The source of this sequence is a human donor who had a prior SARS-CoV-2 infection. The CDR3 sequence: CASSLLGQGLYEQYF. In DNA form, the CDR3 reads TGTGCCAGCAGTTTATTGGGACAGGGACTCTACGAGCAGTACTTC.